The 3 T cell receptor beta chains presented below share a single source sample, sequenced in a study of identical twins. Each CDR3 protein gets one entry after TCRdb re-called the 5' RACE reads with MiXCR. The table shows roughly 700,000 distinct CDR3 sequences, with 8.6% occurring only once. These data were likewise used in another study, on yellow fever vaccine responses in identical twins.

Sequenced input: PBMCs. These receptors came from a woman aged 18 to 35 in good health.

V and J are TRBV11-2 and TRBJ2-2, with 13 bases fitting TRBD2. CDR1 SGHAT and CDR2 FQNNGV come from the germline V gene. CDR3 length: 21 residues. Trimming took 5 bases from V and 5 from J; bases not matched to a gene: 20. The CDR3: CASSARLPRGLAGDETGELFF. CDR3 DNA sequence: TGTGCCAGCAGCGCTAGATTACCCCGCGGACTAGCGGGAGACGAGACCGGGGAGCTGTTTTTT.

The table lists this clonotype with a few counts. The V call is TRBV28, the J call TRBJ2-3; TRBD2 is a possible D gene (7 bases). CDR3 length: 17 amino acids. Germline loops: CDR1 MDHEN, CDR2 SYDVKM. The ends were cut back, 5 bases at V and 3 bases at J, with 21 bases in the middle. The CDR3 region has the DNA TGTGCCAGCAGTCCTCTAGGAGGGGGGGGCCGAACAGATACGCAGTATTTT. Protein: CASSPLGGGGRTDTQYF.

A note on this clonotype: A read error may explain this, as a much larger clone is one base away. The chain couples TRBV20-1 to TRBJ2-1; 8 nucleotides agree with TRBD2. The CDR3 covers 16 residues. Germline loops: CDR1 DFQATT, CDR2 SNEGSKA (reference sequence). CDR3 loop: CSARNLLAVTYNERFF. DNA of the CDR3: TGCAGTGCTAGGAACCTACTAGCGGTAACCTACAATGAGCGGTTCTTC.